Listed here are 26 T cell receptor beta chains from one sample, sequenced in a study of identical twins. MiXCR, applied by TCRdb to the 5' RACE reads, yields one record per CDR3 protein. The sample includes about 240,000 distinct CDR3 sequences, approximately 8% of them seen just once. The data were also submitted as part of a second study, on yellow fever vaccine responses in identical twins.

Sequencing used CD8+ T cells sorted from blood. The receptors come from a young woman in good health.

The chain is built from TRBV2 and TRBJ2-1; TRBD2 aligns across 8 bases. The CDR3 is 15 residues long. V trimming: 3 bases; J trimming: 7 bases; junction bases outside the gene matches: 8. Germline CDR1 SNHLY, CDR2 FYNNEI. The CDR3 loop reads CASSDISGSGNEQFF. For the CDR3, the DNA is TGTGCCAGCAGTGATATAAGCGGGAGCGGAAATGAGCAGTTCTTC.

This clonotype was picked up many times. The chain joins TRBV15 to TRBJ2-7; D might be TRBD2 (6 bases). CDR1 and CDR2 from the germline V gene are LNHNV and YYDKDF (reference sequence). CDR3 length: 15 amino acids. Between the trimmed V and J ends, which lost 1 base and 0 bases, there was a span of 10 bases. The CDR3 sequence is CATSRGQAGSYEQYF. CDR3 sequence (DNA): TGTGCCACCAGCAGAGGTCAAGCGGGCTCCTACGAGCAGTACTTC.

The sample holds a few counts of this clonotype. V and J are TRBV20-1 and TRBJ2-7; tentative D call: TRBD2 (6 bases). V was trimmed by 2 bases and J by 1 base, leaving 9 bases between them. The CDR3 covers 13 residues. Looked up from germline, CDR1 is DFQATT and CDR2 is SNEGSKA (reference sequence). CDR3 sequence reads: CSARSGESYEQYF. CDR3 coding DNA: TGCAGTGCTAGATCGGGGGAGTCCTACGAGCAGTACTTC.

Many counts were recorded for this clonotype. CDR3 in amino acids: CASSTTSGRGTDTQYF. In DNA form, the CDR3 reads TGTGCCAGCAGCACAACCAGCGGGAGAGGGACAGATACGCAGTATTTT. The chain has TRBV7-6 and TRBJ2-3, with 8 bases lining up with TRBD2. Unmatched junction bases numbered 10, after V lost 5 bases and J lost 3 bases. Germline CDR1 reads SGHVS; CDR2 reads FNYEAQ. The CDR3 has 16 residues. The full variable domain, completed using reference TRBV7-6 and TRBJ2-3, is GAGVSQSPRYKVTKRGQDVALRCDPISGHVSLYWYRQALGQGPEFLTYFNYEAQQDKSGLPNDRFSAERPEGSISTLTIQRTEQRDSAMYRCASSTTSGRGTDTQYFGPGTRLTVL.

This clonotype has a count of ten or more. The gene calls are TRBV12-3 or TRBV12-4 and TRBJ1-4, with TRBD1 matching 7 bases. This CDR3 has 15 residues. V was pared by 6 bases and J by 4 bases, with 8 bases of the junction left unmatched. The CDR3, as DNA: TGTGCCAGCAGAAGAGGGACAGATTATAATGAAAAACTGTTTTTT. Its protein product is CASRRGTDYNEKLFF.

The genes are TRBV5-4 and TRBJ2-5, with D unclear. The CDR3 spans 12 residues. Germline CDR1 is SGHNT and CDR2 is YYREEE (reference sequence). V dropped 4 bases and J dropped 7 bases, with 11 bases sitting between them. CDR3 coding DNA: TGTGCCAGCAGCCCCCGTAACGGGACCCAGTACTTC. Amino acid sequence: CASSPRNGTQYF.

This clonotype showed up just a few times. This chain connects TRBV5-1 to TRBJ2-7; 8 bases match TRBD1. This CDR3 contains 14 residues. Germline assignment: CDR1 SGHRS and CDR2 YFSETQ. The trim removed 4 bases at V and 3 bases at J, leaving 6 bases unmatched. CDR3 DNA sequence: TGCGCCAGCAGCGGGGGACAGGCCCACTACGAGCAGTACTTC. This sequence encodes CASSGGQAHYEQYF.

The table lists this clonotype with a few counts. V gene TRBV27 combines with J gene TRBJ1-5; 8 bases line up with TRBD1. J was trimmed by 4 bases and V by 4 bases; bases with no gene match: 3. The CDR3 is 14 residues long. Germline V gene data show CDR1 as MNHEY and CDR2 as SMNVEV (reference sequence). In DNA form, the CDR3 reads TGTGCCAGCAGTTGGACAGGGATTAATCAGCCCCAGCATTTT. This gives the protein CASSWTGINQPQHF.

Ten or more counts support this clonotype. The CDR3 reads CASSLAASGSSNEQFF. The CDR3 DNA sequence: TGTGCCAGCAGCTTAGCGGCGAGCGGGAGTTCAAATGAGCAGTTCTTC. The chain has TRBV7-9 and TRBJ2-1; the match to TRBD2 covers 8 bases. The CDR3 spans 16 residues. V dropped 0 bases and J dropped 7; count of bases not matched to a gene: 8. The germline V gene encodes CDR1 SEHNR and CDR2 FQNEAQ (reference sequence).

This clonotype was detected only a few times. The CDR3 protein is CASSLVGLETSTDTQYF. As DNA, the CDR3 is TGTGCCAGCAGCTTAGTGGGCTTAGAAACTAGCACAGATACGCAGTATTTT. The chain is built from TRBV7-2 and TRBJ2-3; D remains ambiguous. The CDR3 runs 17 residues. The ends were cut back, 1 base at V and 0 bases at J, with 14 bases in the middle. Germline loops: CDR1 SGHTA, CDR2 FQGNSA.

This chain links TRBV6-4 with TRBJ2-2; D is undetermined. This CDR3 comprises 16 residues. Deletions cut 4 bases from V and 7 bases from J, with 19 bases between. Germline loops: CDR1 MRHNA, CDR2 SNTAGT. CDR3 in amino acids: CASSVQETGDYGELFF. In DNA, the CDR3 is TGTGCCAGCAGTGTTCAGGAGACTGGGGATTACGGGGAGCTGTTTTTT.

The chain carries TRBV20-1 and TRBJ2-5; TRBD1 agrees at 9 bases. This CDR3 is built from 15 residues. Germline assignment: CDR1 DFQATT and CDR2 SNEGSKA (reference sequence). V lost 0 bases and J lost 7; bases outside the gene matches: 9. The CDR3 spells CSARDGGQGFGTQYF. DNA of the CDR3: TGCAGTGCTAGAGATGGGGGACAGGGATTTGGGACCCAGTACTTC.

Here the CDR3 reads CASSYKPWPQHF. CDR3 in DNA: TGTGCCAGCAGTTACAAACCGTGGCCCCAGCATTTT. The V call is TRBV6-2 or TRBV6-3, the J call TRBJ1-5; D is undetermined. The CDR3 has 12 amino acids. Trimming left V 2 bases short and J 9 bases short, with 8 bases between. From germline, CDR1 is MNHEY and CDR2 SVGEGT.

This clonotype was seen ten or more times. The chain combines TRBV5-1 with TRBJ1-4; the D is unclear. This CDR3 spans 14 amino acids. Deletions cut 3 bases from V and 4 bases from J, with 10 bases between. Germline-derived CDR1 and CDR2 are SGHRS and YFSETQ. The CDR3 protein is CASSSSDGNEKLFF. The CDR3 bases are TGCGCCAGCAGCTCCTCGGACGGTAATGAAAAACTGTTTTTT.

This clonotype was observed at least ten times. The chain couples TRBV25-1 to TRBJ1-2; D is uncertain. CDR1 and CDR2 from the germline V gene are MGHDK and SYGVNS. V lost 2 bases to trimming and J lost 3 bases, with 16 bases between them. CDR3 length: 16 amino acids. The CDR3 bases are TGTGCCAGCAGTGAAATGCAGGCCGGTAGAGACTATGGCTACACCTTC. Its protein is CASSEMQAGRDYGYTF.

The chain employs TRBV6-5 and TRBJ2-3; TRBD1 matches 7 bases. CDR1 and CDR2 (germline): MNHEY, SVGAGI. CDR3 length: 16 amino acids. J was trimmed by 4 bases and V by 0 bases; bases with no gene match: 7. This CDR3 reads CASSYSLGRGSDTQYF. The CDR3 DNA follows: TGTGCCAGCAGTTACTCGCTAGGCAGGGGGTCAGATACGCAGTATTTT.

The genes are TRBV27 and TRBJ2-1; D remains ambiguous. This CDR3 spans 13 amino acids. Trimming removed 7 bases from V and 3 bases from J, with 10 bases in between. Germline lookup yields CDR1 MNHEY and CDR2 SMNVEV (reference sequence). The CDR3 is CASTPAHYNEQFF. CDR3 coding DNA: TGTGCCAGCACTCCAGCGCACTACAATGAGCAGTTCTTC.

The chain carries TRBV28 and TRBJ2-5; 7 bases agree with TRBD2. In germline, CDR1 is MDHEN, CDR2 SYDVKM. With 2 bases clipped from V and 5 bases from J, the junction kept 14 bases outside the gene matches. The CDR3 contains 17 residues. The DNA of the CDR3 is TGTGCCAGCAGTTTAACAAACGGGCGGGAGCTGGTGGAGACCCAGTACTTC. Encoded protein: CASSLTNGRELVETQYF.

Many counts were recorded for this clonotype. This chain connects TRBV27 to TRBJ1-1; D perhaps matches TRBD1 (6 bases). The germline V gene encodes CDR1 MNHEY and CDR2 SMNVEV (reference sequence). V gave up 3 bases and J gave up 8 bases, with 10 bases separating them. This CDR3 has 12 residues. The CDR3 loop reads CASSFWGREAFF. The CDR3 DNA sequence: TGTGCCAGCAGTTTTTGGGGGCGGGAAGCTTTCTTT.

In its sample, this clonotype was seen many times. V gene TRBV29-1 combines with J gene TRBJ2-5; weak D call: TRBD1 (6 bases). Trimming removed 2 bases at V and 5 bases at J, with 12 bases between. Germline assignment: CDR1 SQVTM and CDR2 ANQGSEA. The CDR3 is made up of 13 amino acids. The CDR3 nucleotides read TGCAGCGTTGAACCAGGGGCGGGCGAGACCCAGTACTTC. It is translated as CSVEPGAGETQYF.

J is TRBJ1-6 and V is TRBV7-2; a possible D gene is TRBD1 (6 bases). Germline loops: CDR1 SGHTA, CDR2 FQGNSA. Deletions cut 2 bases from V and 10 bases from J, with 12 bases between. This CDR3 is built from 14 residues. CDR3 coding DNA: TGTGCCAGCAGCTTATTGGGGGCGGGATCACCCCTCCACTTT. It specifies CASSLLGAGSPLHF.

The V call is TRBV12-3 or TRBV12-4, the J call TRBJ2-5, with 8 bases aligning to TRBD2. The V segment lost 4 bases and the J segment 5 bases; nucleotides outside the gene matches: 9. The CDR3 consists of 15 residues. Here the CDR3 reads CASSWAGGLGETQYF. Here the CDR3 DNA reads TGTGCCAGCAGTTGGGCGGGAGGTCTGGGGGAGACCCAGTACTTC.

This clonotype occurred many times. The chain is built from TRBV20-1 and TRBJ1-5, with 8 bases that match TRBD1. CDR3 length equals 15 residues. The germline CDR1 and CDR2 sequences are DFQATT and SNEGSKA (reference sequence). The trim removed 3 bases at V and 0 bases at J, leaving 4 bases unmatched. CDR3 coding DNA: TGCAGTGCTAGGACAGGGGTGTTTAGCAATCAGCCCCAGCATTTT. Translation gives CSARTGVFSNQPQHF.

The J gene is TRBJ1-5, the V gene TRBV28; D not certain. The length of the CDR3 is 16 residues. CDR1 MDHEN and CDR2 SYDVKM come from the germline V gene. Deletions cut 6 bases from V and 0 bases from J, with 15 bases between. The CDR3 DNA reads as TGTGCCAGCAGCTCTCCCCGGGCGTATAGCAATCAGCCCCAGCATTTT. Its translation is CASSSPRAYSNQPQHF.

This clonotype was recorded at least ten times. V usage is TRBV25-1 and J usage is TRBJ2-5; D ambiguous. The CDR3 runs 16 residues. Deletions cut 1 base from V and 4 bases from J, with 16 bases between. Germline CDR1 and CDR2: MGHDK and SYGVNS. CDR3 coding DNA: TGTGCCAGCAGTGAATTTCAGGTATCCGTTGGAGAGACCCAGTACTTC. It translates to CASSEFQVSVGETQYF.

CDR3 DNA: TGTGCCACCAGCAGAGACCGGACGGAGTACTCCTACGAGCAGTACTTC. This gives the protein CATSRDRTEYSYEQYF. The chain combines TRBV15 with TRBJ2-7; D not certain. Trimming took off 0 bases at V and 0 bases at J, with 12 bases between the two ends. Germline CDR1 and CDR2: LNHNV and YYDKDF (reference sequence). The CDR3 totals 16 residues.